The present T cell receptor beta chain was sequenced within a study of a mutant IDH1 vaccine in newly diagnosed glioma. Whole-study context: In some groups vaccination began 4-6 weeks post-radiotherapy; others received it with temozolomide.

The data were produced by immunoSEQ multiplex PCR, yet TCRdb's version contains in-frame clones alone and is incomplete. This sample has 50,000 to 85,000 clones, with 84% found just once. About this clone itself: The antigen remains undetermined.

Germline V gene data show CDR1 as GTSNPN and CDR2 as SVGIG (reference sequence). The V end lost 4 bases, the J end lost 0 bases, and 10 bases lay between the germline ends. The CDR3 consists of 14 residues. Time point indicated: week 23, last vaccination. In the vaccine, a single dose held 300 ug of the mutant IDH1 20-mer peptide, along with topical imiquimod. The source was PBMCs, collected from a glioma patient whose treatment included an IDH1 peptide vaccine. V and J are TRBV30 and TRBJ1-5; weak D call: TRBD1 (6 bases). The TCR originated in a man in his late teens or twenties with glioma. The CDR3 coding sequence is TGTGCCTGGAACGGACAGACTAGCAATCAGCCCCAGCATTTT. It encodes CAWNGQTSNQPQHF.